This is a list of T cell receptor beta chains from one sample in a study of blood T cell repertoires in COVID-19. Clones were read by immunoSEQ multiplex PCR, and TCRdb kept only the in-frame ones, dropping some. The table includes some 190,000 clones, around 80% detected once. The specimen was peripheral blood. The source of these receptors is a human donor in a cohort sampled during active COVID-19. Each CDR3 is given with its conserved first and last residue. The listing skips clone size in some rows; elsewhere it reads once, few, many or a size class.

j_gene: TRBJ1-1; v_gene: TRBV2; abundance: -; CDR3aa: CASSPLDRGLTEAFF
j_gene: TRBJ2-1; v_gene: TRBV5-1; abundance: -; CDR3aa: CASSLAQGAYNEQFF
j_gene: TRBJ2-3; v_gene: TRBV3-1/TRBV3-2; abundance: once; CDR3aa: CASTPGIGDTQYF
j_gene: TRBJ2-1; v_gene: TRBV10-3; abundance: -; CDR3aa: CAMSSGGGYNEQFF
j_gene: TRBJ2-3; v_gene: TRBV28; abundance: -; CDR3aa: CASGSQYTQYF
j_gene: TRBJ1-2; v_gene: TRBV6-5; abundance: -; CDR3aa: CASSYRQNYGYTF
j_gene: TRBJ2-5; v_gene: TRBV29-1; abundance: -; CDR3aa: CSVELTDRVFETQYF
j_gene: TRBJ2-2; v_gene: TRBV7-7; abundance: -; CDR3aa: CASSTRTAGELFF
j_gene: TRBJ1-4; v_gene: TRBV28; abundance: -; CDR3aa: CASSLGWGSEKLFF
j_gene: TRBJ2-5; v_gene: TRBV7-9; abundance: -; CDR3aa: CASSDTGGRETQYF
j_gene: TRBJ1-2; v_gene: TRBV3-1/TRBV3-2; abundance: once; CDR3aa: CASSQGGANYGYTF
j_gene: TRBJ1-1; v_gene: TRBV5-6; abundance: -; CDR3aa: CASSLPVMNTEAFF
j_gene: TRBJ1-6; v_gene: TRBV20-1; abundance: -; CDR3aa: CSASQGGLHF
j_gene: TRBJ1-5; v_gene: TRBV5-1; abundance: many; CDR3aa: CASSPGFGNQPQHF
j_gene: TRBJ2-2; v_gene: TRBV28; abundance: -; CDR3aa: CASRSGFNTGELFF
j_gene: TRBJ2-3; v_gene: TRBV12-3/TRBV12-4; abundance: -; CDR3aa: CASRPGLWTQYF